Listed here are 12 T cell receptor beta chains from one sample, sequenced in a study of blood T cell repertoires in COVID-19. Sequencing was performed with immunoSEQ multiplex PCR; in TCRdb, only in-frame clones are kept and a portion is missing. The sample has 150,000 to 200,000 clones, 70% to 90% seen once. The material sequenced was peripheral blood. The receptors come from a human donor in a cohort sampled during active COVID-19.

V usage is TRBV5-4 and J usage is TRBJ2-7; 9 positions match TRBD2. Germline-derived CDR1 and CDR2 are SGHNT and YYREEE (reference sequence). This CDR3 comprises 16 residues. The ends lost 5 bases at V and 3 bases at J; junction bases unmatched: 12. The chain's CDR3 is CASSSGGGGGVYEQYF. The CDR3, as DNA: TGTGCCAGCAGTAGCGGTGGCGGGGGGGGTGTCTACGAGCAGTACTTC.

The rearrangement joins TRBV9 to TRBJ2-7; D gene uncertain. With 0 bases removed from V and 3 bases from J, the gap between germline ends came to 7 bases. CDR1 is SGDLS, CDR2 YYNGEE, per germline. The CDR3 is 13 residues long. The CDR3 nucleotides are TGTGCCAGCAGCGTAGGGGCAGACTACGAGCAGTACTTC. Amino acid sequence: CASSVGADYEQYF.

This chain uses TRBV28 with TRBJ2-7, with a weak D call TRBD2 (5 bases). Trimming took 1 base from V and 3 from J, leaving 10 bases between them. The CDR3 covers 14 residues. CDR1 MDHEN and CDR2 SYDVKM come from the germline V gene. The CDR3 nucleotides read TGTGCCAGCAGTTTATATGGGAGTTACTACGAGCAGTACTTC. Amino acids: CASSLYGSYYEQYF.

The chain combines TRBV11-1 with TRBJ2-7; 11 bases line up with TRBD1. There are 15 residues in the CDR3. J gave up 5 bases and V 2 bases, and 5 bases lay outside the gene matches. The germline V gene has CDR1 SGHAT and CDR2 FQDESV (reference sequence). This chain's CDR3 is CASSLMGQGVDEQYF. The CDR3 nucleotides are TGTGCCAGCAGCTTAATGGGACAGGGGGTTGACGAGCAGTACTTC.

The rearrangement joins TRBV3-1 (or the pseudogene TRBV3-2) to TRBJ2-7, with 9 nucleotides matching TRBD2. Per germline, CDR1 LGHDT and CDR2 YNNKEL (reference sequence). Losses at the gene ends were 1 base for V and 0 bases for J; bases not matched to a gene: 25. The CDR3 is made up of 23 amino acids. This chain's CDR3 is CASSQGPYCLVAGEDPNSYEQYF. CDR3 DNA: TGTGCCAGCAGCCAAGGTCCATACTGCCTGGTAGCGGGAGAAGATCCGAACTCCTACGAGCAGTACTTC.

The J gene is TRBJ1-5, the V gene TRBV6-2 or TRBV6-3; TRBD1 is a possible D gene (5 bases). This CDR3 spans 14 amino acids. Germline V CDR1 and CDR2: MNHEY, SVGEGT. V shed 5 bases and J shed 3 bases, with 11 bases lying between them. CDR3 sequence: CASSPSGPNQPQHF. The DNA of the CDR3 is TGTGCCAGCAGTCCATCAGGGCCCAATCAGCCCCAGCATTTT.

This CDR3 is CASSSGTGASTDTQYF. CDR3 DNA: TGCGCCAGCAGCTCCGGGACAGGGGCCAGCACAGATACGCAGTATTTT. This chain uses TRBV5-1 with TRBJ2-3; 10 bases fit TRBD1. J lost 0 bases, V lost 3 bases, and 4 bases had no gene match. CDR3 size: 16 residues. Germline CDR1 is SGHRS and CDR2 is YFSETQ. The variable domain in full, completed from reference TRBV5-1 and TRBJ2-3, reads KAGVTQTPRYLIKTRGQQVTLSCSPISGHRSVSWYQQTPGQGLQFLFEYFSETQRNKGNFPGRFSGRQFSNSRSEMNVSTLELGDSALYLCASSSGTGASTDTQYFGPGTRLTVL.

The V call is TRBV2, the J call TRBJ2-5; D is ambiguous. With 4 bases removed from V and 7 bases from J, the gap between germline ends came to 10 bases. The CDR3 loop spans 12 amino acids. CDR1 is SNHLY, CDR2 FYNNEI, per germline. The CDR3: CASSVFSGTQYF. The CDR3 nucleotides read TGTGCCAGCAGTGTGTTCTCGGGGACCCAGTACTTC.

This sequence joins TRBV21-1 and TRBJ2-7; the table's D call TRBD1 went unverified against the DNA. TRBV21-1 is a listed pseudogene. The CDR3 covers 15 residues. CDR3 sequence: CASSKAGQEFYEQYF. The CDR3 DNA reads TGTGCCAGCAGCAAAGCGGGACAGGAATTCTACGAGCAGTACTTC.

CDR3 protein: CASSYGTGSDQQYF. CDR3 nucleotides: TGTGCCAGCAGTTACGGGACAGGCTCTGACCAGCAGTACTTC. The chain joins TRBV6-6 to TRBJ2-7; 8 bases line up with TRBD1. Germline loops: CDR1 MNHNY, CDR2 SVGAGI (reference sequence). The trim removed 2 bases at V and 8 bases at J, leaving 8 bases unmatched. This CDR3 comprises 14 residues.

This chain links TRBV7-9 with TRBJ2-3, with 13 positions matching TRBD2. CDR3 length equals 18 residues. V dropped 4 bases and J dropped 1; count of bases not matched to a gene: 8. Germline V gene sequence: CDR1 SEHNR, CDR2 FQNEAQ (reference sequence). CDR3 nucleotide sequence: TGTGCCAGCAGCTCAAGACTAGCGGGAGGAAAGGGCACAGATACGCAGTATTTT. Translated: CASSSRLAGGKGTDTQYF.

V and J are TRBV12-5 and TRBJ2-7; possible D gene TRBD2, 5 bases. The CDR3 has 14 residues. From germline, CDR1 is LGHNT and CDR2 FRNRAP. V was shortened by 4 bases and J by 0 bases, with 10 bases between the two germline ends. The CDR3 region has the DNA TGTGCTAGTGGTTCCTTAGGGAGCTCCTACGAGCAGTACTTC. The encoded protein is CASGSLGSSYEQYF.